This T cell receptor (beta chain) was captured by sequencing in a study of T cells in Graves' hyperthyroidism and ophthalmopathy. Amplified regions were TCR beta CDR3 sequences from RNA transcripts. First-round RT-PCR with HTBI primers amplified the TCR CDR3 region. TCRdb re-derived calls from the multiplex PCR reads in MiXCR, one entry per CDR3 protein. The sample holds roughly 660,000 distinct CDR3 sequences, 17% seen once. Hyperthyroidism patients were newly diagnosed, had disease duration under 2 months, and were aged 18 to 65 years. Used for diagnoses were clinical symptoms, serum thyroxine and TRAb, thyroid ultrasound and orbital computed tomography. This clonotype was counted only a few times. Sequencing was done on a sample of blood. The source of this sequence is a man aged 45-65 years with Graves' hyperthyroidism.

The CDR3 DNA reads TGTGCCAGCAGCGAACCGGGACTCCCTTCCATGGAGCAGTTCTTC. Amino acids: CASSEPGLPSMEQFF. J is TRBJ2-1 and V is TRBV9, with D maybe TRBD2 (6 bases). The CDR3 has 15 residues. Trimming took 3 bases from V and 10 from J, leaving 20 bases between them. The germline V gene encodes CDR1 SGDLS and CDR2 YYNGEE.